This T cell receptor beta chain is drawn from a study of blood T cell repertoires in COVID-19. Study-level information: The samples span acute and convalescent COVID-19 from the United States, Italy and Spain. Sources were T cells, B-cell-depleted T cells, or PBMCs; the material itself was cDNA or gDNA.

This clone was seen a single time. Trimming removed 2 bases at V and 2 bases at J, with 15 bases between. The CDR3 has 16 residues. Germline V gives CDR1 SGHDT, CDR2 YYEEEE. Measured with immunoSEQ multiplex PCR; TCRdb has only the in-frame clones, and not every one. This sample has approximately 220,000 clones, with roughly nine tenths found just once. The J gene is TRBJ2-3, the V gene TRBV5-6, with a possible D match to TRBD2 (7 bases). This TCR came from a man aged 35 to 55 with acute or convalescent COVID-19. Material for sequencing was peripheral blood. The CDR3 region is CASSFGRGINTDTQYF. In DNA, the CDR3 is TGTGCCAGCAGCTTTGGGAGGGGGATAAACACAGATACGCAGTATTTT.